The 27 T cell receptor beta chains reported below all come from one sample, sequenced in a study of blood T cell repertoires in COVID-19. The data were produced by immunoSEQ multiplex PCR, yet TCRdb's version contains in-frame clones alone and is incomplete. Among some 150,000 clones listed, roughly 87% were seen once. Sequenced material: peripheral blood. Source of these receptors: a woman aged 60-70 years with active or convalescent COVID-19.

The chain joins TRBV18 to TRBJ2-7, with TRBD1 identical over 7 bases. The junction had 7 bases not matched to a gene; V was cut back by 5 bases and J by 3 bases. The germline V gene encodes CDR1 KGHSH and CDR2 LQKENI. The CDR3 sequence is 14 residues long. The CDR3 loop is CASSSRQGDYEQYF. The DNA for the CDR3 is TGTGCCAGCTCATCCCGACAGGGTGACTACGAGCAGTACTTC.

The chain recombines TRBV6-1 with TRBJ2-5, with 7 bases matching TRBD2. The germline V gene encodes CDR1 MNHNS and CDR2 SASEGT. V trimming: 2 bases; J trimming: 9 bases; junction bases outside the gene matches: 9. The CDR3 runs to 14 residues. The CDR3, as DNA: TGTGCCAGCAGTGAACCCGGGGGGTCGACGGCCCAGTACTTC. It encodes CASSEPGGSTAQYF.

The rearrangement joins TRBV6-6 to TRBJ2-3, with a tentative D call TRBD1 (6 bases). From germline, CDR1 is MNHNY and CDR2 SVGAGI (reference sequence). Trimming left V 11 bases short and J 1 base short, with 16 bases between. This CDR3 contains 14 residues. The CDR3 sequence: CAGGTGYGTDTQYF. CDR3 nucleotides: TGTGCCGGCGGAACAGGGTACGGCACAGATACGCAGTATTTT.

This chain uses TRBV30 with TRBJ1-2, with a possible D match to TRBD1 (5 bases). Deletions cut 0 bases from V and 11 bases from J, with 22 bases between. The germline CDR1 and CDR2 sequences are GTSNPN and SVGIG (reference sequence). There are 15 residues in the CDR3. The CDR3 protein is CAWSVLQTVSQEYTF. CDR3 coding DNA: TGTGCCTGGAGTGTACTGCAGACAGTCTCTCAAGAATACACCTTC.

The rearrangement links TRBV7-9 to TRBJ2-7; 11 bases line up with TRBD1. The CDR3 consists of 13 residues. Germline V gene sequence: CDR1 SEHNR, CDR2 FQNEAQ (reference sequence). V gave up 10 bases and J gave up 1 base; unmatched junction bases: 3. In DNA form, the CDR3 reads TGTGCCACAGGGACAGGGGGATCCTACGAGCAGTACTTC. Amino acids: CATGTGGSYEQYF.

The chain couples TRBV7-2 to TRBJ1-5; 11 nucleotides line up with TRBD1. CDR3 length: 15 residues. V was pared by 4 bases and J by 6 bases, with 5 bases of the junction left unmatched. CDR1 and CDR2 from the germline V gene are SGHTA and FQGNSA. The DNA for the CDR3 is TGTGCCAGCAGCTGGACAGGGGGCATGGGTCAGCCCCAGCATTTT. Amino acids: CASSWTGGMGQPQHF.

This chain uses TRBV2 with TRBJ1-1, with D possibly matching TRBD1 (5 bases). The CDR3 is 13 amino acids. Trimming left V 4 bases short and J 0 bases short, with 6 bases between. Germline CDR1 and CDR2: SNHLY and FYNNEI. CDR3 protein: CASSGQMNTEAFF. The DNA of the CDR3 is TGTGCCAGCAGTGGACAGATGAACACTGAAGCTTTCTTT.

The table lists this clone with many counts. The chain carries TRBV4-3 and TRBJ1-6; 9 bases fit TRBD1. The germline V gene has CDR1 LGHNA and CDR2 YSLEER. Trimming removed 2 bases from V and 6 bases from J; junction bases left unmatched: 5. This CDR3 region has 16 residues. CDR3 region: CASSQSDRGSNSPLHF. In DNA, the CDR3 is TGCGCCAGCAGCCAATCGGACAGGGGTAGTAATTCACCCCTCCACTTT.

The chain joins TRBV19 to TRBJ2-3; 12 nucleotides line up with TRBD2. Per germline, CDR1 LNHDA and CDR2 SQIVND (reference sequence). V was pared by 4 bases and J by 3 bases, with 8 bases of the junction left unmatched. The CDR3 runs 17 residues. CDR3: CASSTTSGGPRTDTQYF. The DNA for the CDR3 is TGTGCCAGTAGTACGACTAGCGGGGGCCCCAGGACAGATACGCAGTATTTT.

This clone is deemed medium-sized. The chain has TRBV7-9 and TRBJ2-7, with 7 nucleotides matching TRBD1. Germline values: CDR1 SEHNR, CDR2 FQNEAQ (reference sequence). Losses at the gene ends were 4 bases for V and 3 bases for J; bases not matched to a gene: 9. The CDR3 is 15 amino acids. The CDR3 region has the DNA TGTGCCAGCAGCTCAGAACAGGGGCTCCACTACGAGCAGTACTTC. Protein product: CASSSEQGLHYEQYF.

This chain links TRBV7-2 with TRBJ2-1; TRBD1 agrees at 7 bases. The germline V gene has CDR1 SGHTA and CDR2 FQGNSA. The CDR3 extends over 14 amino acids. Trimming cost V 6 bases and J 4 bases; bases outside gene matches: 6. The CDR3 DNA reads as TGTGCCAGCAGAGCAGGGGGTTCTTACAATGAGCAGTTCTTC. This translates into CASRAGGSYNEQFF.

This chain links TRBV7-8 with TRBJ1-4, with D tentatively TRBD1 (5 bases). This CDR3 is 15 amino acids long. V lost 5 bases and J lost 4, with 14 bases in between. The germline gives CDR1 SGHVS, CDR2 FQNEAQ. CDR3 protein: CASSRRGGDNEKLFF. For the CDR3, the DNA is TGTGCCAGCAGCCGTAGGGGAGGCGATAATGAAAAACTGTTTTTT.

This rearrangement joins TRBV5-4 to TRBJ2-3; D is perhaps TRBD2 (6 bases). V lost 2 bases to trimming and J lost 4 bases, with 11 bases between them. Germline V gene sequence: CDR1 SGHNT, CDR2 YYREEE (reference sequence). CDR3 length equals 14 residues. The CDR3 is CASSLGGVADTQYF. CDR3 sequence (DNA): TGTGCCAGCAGCTTAGGCGGGGTGGCAGATACGCAGTATTTT.

The chain carries TRBV15 and TRBJ1-4; TRBD1 matches at 10 bases. CDR1 and CDR2 from the germline V gene are LNHNV and YYDKDF (reference sequence). V dropped 1 base and J dropped 8; count of bases not matched to a gene: 1. The CDR3 consists of 14 residues. The CDR3 region has the DNA TGTGCCACCAGCAGAGGACAGGGGGCGGAAAAACTGTTTTTT. Translation: CATSRGQGAEKLFF.

The J gene is TRBJ1-5, the V gene TRBV19; 8 nucleotides align to TRBD1. Germline V gene lookup returns CDR1 LNHDA and CDR2 SQIVND (reference sequence). The J segment lost 5 bases and the V segment lost 5 bases, leaving 8 bases of the junction unmatched. The CDR3 runs 15 residues. In DNA, the CDR3 is TGTGCCAGTAGTTCAAGGACAGGGTCTCATCAGCCCCAGCATTTT. Its translation is CASSSRTGSHQPQHF.

This sequence joins TRBV27 and TRBJ1-5; maybe TRBD1 (5 bases). CDR3 size: 14 residues. The germline V gene has CDR1 MNHEY and CDR2 SMNVEV (reference sequence). Trimming left V 3 bases short and J 7 bases short, with 13 bases between. The CDR3 bases are TGTGCCAGCAGTTTGGGGCTCCCCGGGCAGCCCCAGCATTTT. It translates to CASSLGLPGQPQHF.

The chain couples TRBV4-3 to TRBJ2-7; possible D gene TRBD2, 5 bases. This CDR3 is 14 amino acids long. V was cut by 4 bases and J by 3 bases, with 13 bases left in between. Germline lookup yields CDR1 LGHNA and CDR2 YSLEER. CDR3 nucleotide sequence: TGCGCCAGCAGCCCGACGTGGGGAGTCTACGAGCAGTACTTC. Translated: CASSPTWGVYEQYF.

The chain couples TRBV30 to TRBJ1-4, with 9 bases that match TRBD1. V lost 2 bases, J lost 8 bases, and 9 bases stayed unmatched. This CDR3 spans 15 amino acids. Germline CDR1 reads GTSNPN; CDR2 reads SVGIG (reference sequence). The CDR3 nucleotides read TGTGCCTGGAGTACGGGACAGGGCAGTGGGGAAAAACTGTTTTTT. Translation gives CAWSTGQGSGEKLFF.

This chain joins TRBV5-1 and TRBJ2-4, with a possible D match to TRBD2 (5 bases). Germline lookup yields CDR1 SGHRS and CDR2 YFSETQ. Trimming left V 4 bases short and J 4 bases short, with 9 bases between. The CDR3 runs to 13 residues. The CDR3 DNA reads as TGCGCCAGCAGCGTAGGACTGAAAAACATTCAGTACTTC. Protein sequence: CASSVGLKNIQYF.

The chain employs TRBV7-2 and TRBJ2-7, with 10 bases identical to TRBD2. Looked up from germline, CDR1 is SGHTA and CDR2 is FQGNSA. V shed 4 bases, J shed 6 bases, and the junction held 9 bases outside the gene matches. The CDR3 loop spans 15 amino acids. The CDR3 loop reads CASSSLAGVGVEQYF. The CDR3 coding sequence is TGTGCCAGCAGCTCTCTAGCGGGGGTCGGGGTCGAGCAGTACTTC.

V is TRBV3-1 (or the pseudogene TRBV3-2) and J is TRBJ1-2; TRBD1 aligns across 9 bases. Germline loops: CDR1 LGHDT, CDR2 YNNKEL (reference sequence). With 3 bases clipped from V and 8 bases from J, the junction kept 10 bases outside the gene matches. The length of the CDR3 is 15 residues. Here the CDR3 DNA reads TGTGCCAGCAGCCAGAGGGACAGGGCGCGCCTCGGCTACACCTTC. Protein sequence: CASSQRDRARLGYTF.

The gene calls are TRBV6-5 and TRBJ2-2, with no clear D. Trimming took 4 bases from V and 3 from J, leaving 9 bases between them. Germline V gene data show CDR1 as MNHEY and CDR2 as SVGAGI. The CDR3 covers 14 residues. CDR3 residues: CASSSGWYTGELFF. The CDR3 coding sequence is TGTGCCAGCAGTTCCGGGTGGTACACCGGGGAGCTGTTTTTT.

CDR3 nucleotide sequence: TGTGCCAGCACCCCGACAGGGGCAAGAAACACCATATATTTT. It translates to CASTPTGARNTIYF. The chain couples TRBV2 to TRBJ1-3, with 8 bases lining up with TRBD1. This CDR3 has 14 residues. CDR1 is SNHLY, CDR2 FYNNEI, per germline. Trimming removed 7 bases from V and 5 bases from J; junction bases left unmatched: 7.

The chain uses TRBV2 and TRBJ1-5; a possible D gene is TRBD1 (6 bases). Between the trimmed V and J ends, which lost 6 bases and 4 bases, there was a span of 22 bases. The CDR3 consists of 17 residues. CDR1 SNHLY and CDR2 FYNNEI come from the germline V gene. The CDR3 spells CASSIETGRYTNQPQHF. The DNA for the CDR3 is TGTGCCAGCAGCATAGAGACAGGTCGGTACACAAATCAGCCCCAGCATTTT.

The rearrangement joins TRBV10-3 to TRBJ1-1, with TRBD1 matching 9 bases. V shed 2 bases and J 3 bases; nucleotides not matched to a gene: 7. The CDR3 is 16 amino acids. The V gene's germline CDR1 is ENHRY and CDR2 SYGVKD. The CDR3 spells CAISEIQGAKYTEAFF. In DNA form, the CDR3 reads TGTGCCATCAGTGAGATACAGGGGGCAAAGTACACTGAAGCTTTCTTT.

This clone was seen only a few times. The CDR3 is CASSVGGFEGLTGELFF. As DNA, the CDR3 is TGTGCCAGCAGCGTAGGGGGTTTTGAGGGATTGACCGGGGAGCTGTTTTTT. V is TRBV9 and J is TRBJ2-2; TRBD2 might be the D (5 bases). Germline V CDR1 and CDR2: SGDLS, YYNGEE. This CDR3 has 17 residues. V was shortened by 0 bases and J by 5 bases, with 17 bases between the two germline ends.

This clone occurred a few times. The chain is built from TRBV7-9 and TRBJ1-6, with 12 bases aligning to TRBD1. V was clipped by 6 bases and J by 9 bases; unmatched bases: 12. The CDR3 contains 17 residues. Germline CDR1 SEHNR, CDR2 FQNEAQ (reference sequence). The CDR3 protein is CASSFTGTGGWGSPLHF. CDR3 DNA sequence: TGTGCCAGCAGTTTTACCGGGACAGGGGGCTGGGGTTCACCCCTCCACTTT.